The rows below give T cell receptor beta chains drawn from one sample of a study of OX40 agonist ivuxolimab in advanced cancers. Only in-frame clones appear in the TCRdb table, and some are missing; sequencing was by immunoSEQ multiplex PCR. Of about 81,000 clones listed, about 92% are singletons. The sample in question was CD4+ or CD8+ T cells sorted from blood, obtained in a trial of the OX40 agonist ivuxolimab. These receptors originate from an adult with an advanced solid tumor such as melanoma, head and neck, liver or kidney cancer. CDR3s leave out the opening cysteine and the closing phenylalanine or tryptophan.

>TRBV15
ATSRSGKYNEQF
>TRBV4-2
ASSQEGTSIADTQY
>TRBV27
ASRGGYYGYT
>TRBV7-8
ASSGRQPAYEQY
>TRBV29-1
SVGGDTDVYYGYT
>TRBV14
ASSQEGGKVGRYEQY
>TRBV10-3
AISDAGLIGTEAF
>TRBV5-1
ASRSARYEQY
>TRBV19
ASSIRAMNTEAF
>TRBV5-4
ASSLDRTGGYGYT
>TRBV28
ASSLRDRFIRDWYEQY
>TRBV15
ATSRFSGRRTDTQY
>TRBV18
ASLEGVSYNEQF
>TRBV19
ASSPTGWGGELF
>TRBV28
ASRPTARYEQY
>TRBV9
ASSPLDRGFDNYGYT
>TRBV7-2
ASSPRGTEAF